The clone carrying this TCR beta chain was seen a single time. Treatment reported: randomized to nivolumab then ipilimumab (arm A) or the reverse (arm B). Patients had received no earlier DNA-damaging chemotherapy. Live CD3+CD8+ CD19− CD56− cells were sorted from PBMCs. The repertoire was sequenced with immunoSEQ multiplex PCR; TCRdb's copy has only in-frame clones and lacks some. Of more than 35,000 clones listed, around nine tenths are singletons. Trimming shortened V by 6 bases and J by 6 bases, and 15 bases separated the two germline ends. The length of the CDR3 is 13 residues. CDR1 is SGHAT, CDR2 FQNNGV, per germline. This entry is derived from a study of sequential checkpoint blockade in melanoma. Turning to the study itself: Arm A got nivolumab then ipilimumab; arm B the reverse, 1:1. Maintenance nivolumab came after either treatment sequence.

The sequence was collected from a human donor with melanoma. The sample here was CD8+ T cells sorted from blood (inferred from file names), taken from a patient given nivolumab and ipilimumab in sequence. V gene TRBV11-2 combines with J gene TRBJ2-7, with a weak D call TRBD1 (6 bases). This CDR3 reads CASSYAGVGEQYF. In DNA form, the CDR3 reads TGTGCCAGCAGTTACGCAGGGGTGGGCGAGCAGTACTTC.